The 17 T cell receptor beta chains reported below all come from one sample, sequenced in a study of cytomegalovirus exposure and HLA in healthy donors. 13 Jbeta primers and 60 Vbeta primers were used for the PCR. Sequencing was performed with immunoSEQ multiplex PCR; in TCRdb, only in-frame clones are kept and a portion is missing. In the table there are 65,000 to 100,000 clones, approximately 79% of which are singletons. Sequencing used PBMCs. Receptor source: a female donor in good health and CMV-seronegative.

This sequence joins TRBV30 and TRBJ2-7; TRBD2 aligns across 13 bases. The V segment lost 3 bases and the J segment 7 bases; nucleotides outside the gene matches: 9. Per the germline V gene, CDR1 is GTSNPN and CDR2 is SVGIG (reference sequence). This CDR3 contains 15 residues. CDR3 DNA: TGTGCCTGGAGCGCACTAGCGGGGGGGCCCGGTGAGCAGTACTTC. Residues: CAWSALAGGPGEQYF. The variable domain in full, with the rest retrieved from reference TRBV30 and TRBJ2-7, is SQTIHQWPATLVQPVGSPLSLECTVEGTSNPNLYWYRQAAGRGLQLLFYSVGIGQISSEVPQNLSASRPQDRQFILSSKKLLLSDSGFYLCAWSALAGGPGEQYFGPGTRLTVT.

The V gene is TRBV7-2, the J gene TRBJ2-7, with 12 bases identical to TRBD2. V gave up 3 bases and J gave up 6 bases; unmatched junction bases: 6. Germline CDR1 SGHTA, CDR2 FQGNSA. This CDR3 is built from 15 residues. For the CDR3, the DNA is TGTGCCAGCAGCTTTACTAGCGGGAGGTTAGGCGAGCAGTACTTC. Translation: CASSFTSGRLGEQYF.

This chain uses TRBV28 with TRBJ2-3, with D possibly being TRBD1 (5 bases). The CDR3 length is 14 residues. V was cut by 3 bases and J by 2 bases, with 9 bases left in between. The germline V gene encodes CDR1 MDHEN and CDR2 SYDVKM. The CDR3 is CASSLPGITDTQYF. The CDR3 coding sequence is TGTGCCAGCAGTTTGCCAGGGATCACAGATACGCAGTATTTT. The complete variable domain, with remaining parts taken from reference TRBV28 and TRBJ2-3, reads DVKVTQSSRYLVKRTGEKVFLECVQDMDHENMFWYRQDPGLGLRLIYFSYDVKMKEKGDIPEGYSVSREKKERFSLILESASTNQTSMYLCASSLPGITDTQYFGPGTRLTVL.

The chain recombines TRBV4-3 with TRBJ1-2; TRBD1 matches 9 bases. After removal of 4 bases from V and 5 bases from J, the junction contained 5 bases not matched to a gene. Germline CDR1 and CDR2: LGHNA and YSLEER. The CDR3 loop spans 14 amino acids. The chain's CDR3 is CASSRVTGGYGYTF. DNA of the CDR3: TGCGCCAGCAGCCGAGTGACAGGGGGGTATGGCTACACCTTC.

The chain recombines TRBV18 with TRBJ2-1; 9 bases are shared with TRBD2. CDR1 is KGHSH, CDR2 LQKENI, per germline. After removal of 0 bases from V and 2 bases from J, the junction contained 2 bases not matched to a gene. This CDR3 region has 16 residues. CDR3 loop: CASSPPLAGAYNEQFF. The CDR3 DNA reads TGTGCCAGCTCACCACCGTTAGCGGGAGCCTACAATGAGCAGTTCTTC.

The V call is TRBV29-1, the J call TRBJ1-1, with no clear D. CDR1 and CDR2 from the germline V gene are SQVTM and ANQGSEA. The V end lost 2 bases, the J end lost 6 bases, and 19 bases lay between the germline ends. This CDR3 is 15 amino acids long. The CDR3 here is CSVESGAVGVAEAFF. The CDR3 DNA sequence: TGCAGCGTTGAATCTGGAGCGGTCGGAGTTGCTGAAGCTTTCTTT.

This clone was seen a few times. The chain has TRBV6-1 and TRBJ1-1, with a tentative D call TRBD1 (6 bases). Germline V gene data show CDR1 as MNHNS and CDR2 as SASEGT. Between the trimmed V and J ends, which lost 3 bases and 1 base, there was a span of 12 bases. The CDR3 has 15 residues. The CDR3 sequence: CASSELGGPNTEAFF. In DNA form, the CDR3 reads TGTGCCAGCAGTGAGTTGGGGGGGCCGAACACTGAAGCTTTCTTT.

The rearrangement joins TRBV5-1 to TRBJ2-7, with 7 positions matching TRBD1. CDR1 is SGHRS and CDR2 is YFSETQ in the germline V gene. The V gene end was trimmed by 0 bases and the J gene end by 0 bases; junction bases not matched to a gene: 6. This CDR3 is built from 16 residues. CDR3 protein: CASSLEGQFGSYEQYF. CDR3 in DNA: TGCGCCAGCAGCTTGGAGGGACAGTTCGGCTCCTACGAGCAGTACTTC.

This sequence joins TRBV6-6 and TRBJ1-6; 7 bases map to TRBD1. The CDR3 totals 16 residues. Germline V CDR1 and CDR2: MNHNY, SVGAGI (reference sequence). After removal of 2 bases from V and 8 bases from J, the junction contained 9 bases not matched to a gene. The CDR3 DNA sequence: TGTGCCAGCAGTTACGAGGGGGCCGGAATTGATTCACCCCTCCACTTT. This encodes CASSYEGAGIDSPLHF.

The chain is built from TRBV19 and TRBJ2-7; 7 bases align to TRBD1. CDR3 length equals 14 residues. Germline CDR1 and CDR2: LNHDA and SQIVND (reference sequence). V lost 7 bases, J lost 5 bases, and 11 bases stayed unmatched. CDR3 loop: CASTHRGFSDEQYF. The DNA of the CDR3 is TGTGCCAGTACGCACAGGGGTTTTTCGGACGAGCAGTACTTC.

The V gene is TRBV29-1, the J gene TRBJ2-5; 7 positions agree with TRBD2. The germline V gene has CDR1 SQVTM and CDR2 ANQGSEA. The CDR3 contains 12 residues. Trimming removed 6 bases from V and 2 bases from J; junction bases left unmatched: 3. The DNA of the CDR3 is TGCAGCGTCGGACTAGGACAAGAGACCCAGTACTTC. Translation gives CSVGLGQETQYF.

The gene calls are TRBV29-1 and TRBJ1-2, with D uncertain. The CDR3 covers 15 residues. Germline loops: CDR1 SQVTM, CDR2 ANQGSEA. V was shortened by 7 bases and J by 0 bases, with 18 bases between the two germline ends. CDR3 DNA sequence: TGCAGCGCCGGGGTAGGCCTCAAAGCTAACTATGGCTACACCTTC. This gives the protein CSAGVGLKANYGYTF.

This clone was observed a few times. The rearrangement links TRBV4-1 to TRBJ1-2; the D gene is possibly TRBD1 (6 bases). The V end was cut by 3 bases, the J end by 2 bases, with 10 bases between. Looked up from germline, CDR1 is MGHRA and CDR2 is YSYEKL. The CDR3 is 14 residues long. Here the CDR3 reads CASSQPGQNYGYTF. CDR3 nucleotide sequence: TGCGCCAGCAGCCAGCCTGGACAGAACTATGGCTACACCTTC.

Written as DNA, the CDR3 is TGTGCCAGCAGGGGGGGGGACCCGGCCTACGAGCAGTACTTC. Translated: CASRGGDPAYEQYF. The chain links TRBV2 to TRBJ2-7, with TRBD2 matching over 7 bases. CDR3 length: 14 residues. The V and J ends lost 6 bases and 2 bases, in that order; junction bases with no gene match: 7. Germline CDR1 and CDR2: SNHLY and FYNNEI.

DNA of the CDR3: TGTGCCAGCAGTTATTCCCCCCCAGGTGCGCAGTATTTT. This encodes CASSYSPPGAQYF. The genes are TRBV6-6 and TRBJ2-3, with D hard to call. CDR3 length equals 13 residues. The ends were cut back, 3 bases at V and 10 bases at J, with 14 bases in the middle. Germline CDR1 and CDR2: MNHNY and SVGAGI (reference sequence).

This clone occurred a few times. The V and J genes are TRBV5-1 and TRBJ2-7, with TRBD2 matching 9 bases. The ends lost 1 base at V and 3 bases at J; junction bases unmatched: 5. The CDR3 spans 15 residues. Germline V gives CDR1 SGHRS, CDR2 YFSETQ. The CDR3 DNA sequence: TGCGCCAGCAGCTTGTCTAGCGGGATAAACTACGAGCAGTACTTC. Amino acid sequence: CASSLSSGINYEQYF.

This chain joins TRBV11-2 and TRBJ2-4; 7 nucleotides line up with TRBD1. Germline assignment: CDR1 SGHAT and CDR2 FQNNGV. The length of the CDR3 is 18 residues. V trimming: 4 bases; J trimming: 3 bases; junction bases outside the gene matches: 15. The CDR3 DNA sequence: TGTGCCAGCAGCTCACAAGGAACTAGACAGGGTCTCAAAAACATTCAGTACTTC. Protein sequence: CASSSQGTRQGLKNIQYF.